This T cell receptor beta chain was sequenced for a study of B cell selection in AIRE deficiency (dated by TCRdb to between 2018 and 2021). In the study overall: Researchers compared TCRbeta repertoires of sorted blood CD4+ conventional T cells and regulatory T cells in AIRE-deficient patients with those in healthy controls. The TCR-sequenced cohort comprised about 5 AIRE-deficient APECED patients and about 5 healthy control donors. Results the study describes overall, beyond this receptor: Shorter CDR3s were found in shared Treg sequences, reflecting a bias toward rearrangements containing few non-templated nucleotide insertions. Only TCRbeta chains were sequenced, and roughly 40% of shared healthy-donor Treg sequences were also present in healthy Tconv cells, possibly due to differing TCRalpha chains. TCRBV gene usage, CDR3 length and TCR diversity in Tconv and Treg cells from AIRE-deficient patients were found to be similar to those in cells from healthy donors. Approximately 31% of Treg TCRbeta sequences shared among healthy donors appeared in patient Tconv cells, suggesting diversion of Treg-biased clones into the Tconv compartment. Among approximately 3,500 shared Treg TCRbeta sequences, around 30% were shared exclusively among healthy donors and about 8.4% exclusively among patients, which suggests that Treg selection is less efficient in the absence of AIRE.

Notes on this clone: The target of this receptor is not known. The sample holds no much larger clone one base away, and base qualities are not on file.

The immunoSEQ platform was used to sequence the TCRbeta chains. Per the original workflow: Pooled conventional T cell repertoires yielded about 11x10^4 distinct in-frame TCRbeta sequences from patients and some 1.3x10^5 from healthy donors. Public Treg TCRbeta sequences were defined as those shared by two or more individuals and were then searched for in Tconv repertoires. To test for differences between groups, Mann-Whitney U tests with Bonferroni-Dunn correction were run in GraphPad Prism 7.03. TCRdb took over this immuneACCESS table, retaining in-frame rearrangements with V and J assigned. Such tables are incomplete; in checked studies, under half of the missing clones stem from an unresolved V gene, and the remainder is unexplained. That table is the source of V, J and clone size, and D and trimming were worked out from the DNA. The sample table records roughly 25,000 clones; roughly 96% of these occur just once. Jointly, the top ten make up 0.2% to 0.25% of the sample.

Conventional CD4 T cells were sorted as CD4+CD127+ cells. APECED syndrome was present in the AIRE-deficient patients. A FACSAria flow cytometer was used to sort the Tconv and Treg cells intended for TCRbeta sequencing. Sorted cells were collected into 5-ml round-bottom polystyrene tubes, and dry cell pellets were frozen at -80°C before sequencing. From cysteine to phenylalanine, the CDR3 is 16 amino acids long. The read is trimmed to its CDR3 DNA, 48 bases read in frame from base 1. The junction shows trimming of 6 bases on V and 8 bases on J, and the gene matches do not reach 13 bases of it. The CDR1 and CDR2 encoded by the germline V gene are WSHSY and SAAADI.

Material: conventional CD4+ T cells sorted from PBMCs. The V gene is TRBV10-2 and the J gene is TRBJ2-1; TRBD2 fits 10 bases in the junction. The receptor's source is a human donor with AIRE deficiency. The sequence in DNA is TGCGCCAGCAGGCCGCGGAGACTAGCGGGCAGGTATGAGCAGTTCTTC. This yields the protein CASRPRRLAGRYEQFF.